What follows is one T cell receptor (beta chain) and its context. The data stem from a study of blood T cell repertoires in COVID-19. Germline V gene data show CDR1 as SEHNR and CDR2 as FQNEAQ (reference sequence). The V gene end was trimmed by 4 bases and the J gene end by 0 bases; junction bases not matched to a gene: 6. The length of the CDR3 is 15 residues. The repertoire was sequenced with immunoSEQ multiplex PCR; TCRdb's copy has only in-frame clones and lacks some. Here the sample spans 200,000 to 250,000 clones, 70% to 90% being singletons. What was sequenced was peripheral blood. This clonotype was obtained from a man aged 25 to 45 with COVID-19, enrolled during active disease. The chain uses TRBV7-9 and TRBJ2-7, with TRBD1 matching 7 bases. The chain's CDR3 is CASSSDRSSSYEQYF. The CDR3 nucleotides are TGTGCCAGCAGCTCGGACAGGTCCAGCTCCTACGAGCAGTACTTC.